The TCR beta chain described here comes from a study of CD8 T cells in Susac syndrome. TCR beta was sequenced from blood CD8+ and CD4+ T cells. The controls, all healthy donors, were matched for age and sex. Both CD4+ and CD8+ T cells were negatively isolated, and TEMRA cells underwent FACS enrichment. Germline CDR1 reads LGHDT; CDR2 reads YNNKEL (reference sequence). V was shortened by 2 bases and J by 1 base, with 12 bases between the two germline ends. The CDR3 is made up of 16 amino acids. An input of roughly 0.5 to 1 ug of RNA was subjected to reverse transcription using random hexamers. The method of amplification for TCR beta CDR3 was immunoSEQ multiplex PCR, covering 54 Vbeta and 13 Jbeta. TCRdb reprocessed the immunoSEQ multiplex PCR reads with MiXCR, giving one entry per CDR3 protein. Of under 200,000 distinct CDR3 sequences detected, 85% to 95% appear once; the ten largest clones hold 0.1%.

Material for sequencing was CD4+ T cells from PBMCs. The receptor was isolated from a human donor in good health. This rearrangement joins TRBV3-1 to TRBJ2-1; D unresolved. CDR3 in amino acids: CASSQTRTESYNEQFF. DNA of the CDR3: TGTGCCAGCAGCCAAACGCGGACGGAATCCTACAATGAGCAGTTCTTC.